This TCR beta chain was retrieved from a study of T-cell reconstitution after alpha-beta-depleted transplantation in children. Whole-study findings and limits: Certain patients had high TCRbeta diversity at day 60, and it came from recipient T cells and thymic progenitors that survived. When one year had passed after transplant, most T-cell counts and diversity came from newly produced T cells. Reports say that about two months after transplant, the alpha-beta T cells came out of several hundred graft clones that had expanded.

It was with unique molecular identifiers that the TCRbeta library was prepared. MiXCR, run by TCRdb on the PCR reads, gives a single entry per CDR3 protein. Found here are about 250,000 distinct CDR3 sequences, roughly a quarter of them singletons; the top ten hold under 5.5%. The CDR3 has 15 amino acids. Germline V gene lookup returns CDR1 ENHRY and CDR2 SYGVKD. The trim removed 10 bases at V and 9 bases at J, leaving 17 bases unmatched. Details on this clonotype: The antigen remains undetermined.

The rearrangement joins TRBV10-3 to TRBJ2-3, with 9 bases matching TRBD2. The receptor's source is a female patient younger than 10 who had a stem cell transplant for congenital amegakaryocytic thrombocytopenia, so the T cells may come from the graft donor. Sequencing used PBMCs, mostly from graft donor cells, obtained 360 days after TCRalphabeta/CD19-depleted stem cell transplant. The CDR3 loop is CANPLPAGGLPTQYF. CDR3 sequence (DNA): TGTGCCAACCCCCTTCCAGCGGGGGGCCTTCCGACGCAGTATTTT.